Listed below are T cell receptor beta chains from one sample, sequenced in a study of blood T cell repertoires in COVID-19. Only in-frame clones appear in the TCRdb table, and some are missing; sequencing was by immunoSEQ multiplex PCR. This repertoire shows about 210,000 clones, 82% found once; its top ten account for 10% to 15%. The material sequenced was peripheral blood. These receptors were taken from a woman between 35 and 50 years old with acute or convalescent COVID-19. Each CDR3 is given with its conserved first and last residue. The D gene is left open where the match is weak. Clone size is given for some rows only: seen once, a few or many times, or a class if the clone is expanded.

TRBJ2-7 TRBV6-5 TRBD1 - TGTGCCAGCGGGACCGGGACAGGGGTCTTCGAGCAGTACTTC CASGTGTGVFEQYF
TRBJ1-3 TRBV6-1 TRBD1 - TGTGCCAGCAGTGAAGTATTTGGACAGGCCGGCTCTGGAAACACCATATATTTT CASSEVFGQAGSGNTIYF
TRBJ2-2 TRBV7-2 - - TGTGCCAGCAGCTTATACGGGGAGCTGTTTTTT CASSLYGELFF
TRBJ2-7 TRBV5-1 - - TGCGCCAGCAGCTTGCAAGGGGATCCCCTTTTTGGCGAGCAGTACTTC CASSLQGDPLFGEQYF
TRBJ1-3 TRBV6-5 - - TGTGCCAGCAGTTACTCGAATACAGGCTCTGGAAACACCATATATTTT CASSYSNTGSGNTIYF
TRBJ2-5 TRBV21-1 - - TGTGCCAGCAGCAGATTCTCCCAGGGCGCGGAGACCCAGTACTTC CASSRFSQGAETQYF
TRBJ2-3 TRBV2 TRBD2 - TGTGCCAGCAGTGGGACTAGCGGGGCTAGCACAGATACGCAGTATTTT CASSGTSGASTDTQYF
TRBJ1-3 TRBV7-8 - - TGTGCCAGCAGCTTTAGTTCCCGAATCATCTCTGGAAACACCATATATTTT CASSFSSRIISGNTIYF
TRBJ2-7 TRBV25-1 TRBD2 - TGTGCCAGCAGTGAATCTCGATCTAGCGGGAACTACGAGCAGTACTTC CASSESRSSGNYEQYF
TRBJ1-5 TRBV10-2 - - TGCGCCAGCAGCAGGGTGGGAAGCAATCAGCCCCAGCATTTT CASSRVGSNQPQHF
TRBJ2-1 TRBV4-2 TRBD2 - TGTGCCAGCAGCCGTTTTCTAGCGGGAGGGGACAATGAGCAGTTCTTC CASSRFLAGGDNEQFF
TRBJ2-1 TRBV18 - - TGTGCCAGCTCACCAATCGGGGGTAAGGGCAATGAGCAGTTCTTC CASSPIGGKGNEQFF
TRBJ2-1 TRBV14 - - TGTGCCAGCAGCCTCACTAGTAATGAGCAGTTCTTC CASSLTSNEQFF
TRBJ2-2 TRBV11-3 TRBD1 - TGTGCCAGCAGCTCGACAGGGGGCCGGGGCACCGGGGAGCTGTTTTTT CASSSTGGRGTGELFF
TRBJ2-5 TRBV15 TRBD2 few TGTGCCACCAGCAGAGTCTGGCGGGGGGGAGAGACCCAGTACTTC CATSRVWRGGETQYF
TRBJ1-2 TRBV7-2 TRBD1 - TGTGCCAGCACCTTACAGGGGACCGCAGGCTACACCTTC CASTLQGTAGYTF
TRBJ1-1 TRBV29-1 TRBD1 - TGCAGCGGTCACAGGGGGGAGGACACTGAAGCTTTCTTT CSGHRGEDTEAFF
TRBJ1-2 TRBV7-2 TRBD1 - TGTGCCAGCAGCCTCCCGGGACAGATCTATGGCTACACCTTC CASSLPGQIYGYTF
TRBJ2-7 TRBV19 TRBD2 - TGTGCCAGTAGTTCTGCAGCGGGGGACCGCTACGAGCAGTACTTC CASSSAAGDRYEQYF
TRBJ1-1 TRBV15 TRBD1 few TGTGCCACCAGCAGATATACGACAGGGGAGAACACTGAAGCTTTCTTT CATSRYTTGENTEAFF
TRBJ2-6 TRBV15 - - TGTGCCACCAGCCCCCGACAGATTCTAAGCTCTGGGGCCAACGTCCTGACTTTC CATSPRQILSSGANVLTF
TRBJ2-7 TRBV14 TRBD1 - TGTGCCAGCAGCCAGGGACAGGTCCCCTACGAGCAGTACTTC CASSQGQVPYEQYF
TRBJ1-2 TRBV2 - - TGTGCCAGCAGTGAAGCGTGGAGGAACTATGGCTACACCTTC CASSEAWRNYGYTF
TRBJ2-7 TRBV2 - - TGTGCCAGCAGTTCACTAAACTCCTACGAGCAGTACTTC CASSSLNSYEQYF
TRBJ2-1 TRBV14 - - TGTGCCAGCAGCCAAAAGGCCGGGTCTTGGACTAATGAGCAGTTCTTC CASSQKAGSWTNEQFF